Listed here are 11 T cell receptor beta chains from one sample, sequenced in a study of T cell repertoires in aging, cancer and after chemotherapy. The template was genomic DNA from peripheral blood, not RNA. TRB rearrangements spanning V, D and J were amplified using mixed TRB-A/B primers. TCRdb re-called the multiplex PCR reads with MiXCR, one entry per CDR3 protein. Here the sample spans roughly 890 distinct CDR3 sequences, over 20% being singletons. Material for sequencing was blood. These receptors were taken from a human donor with a solid tumor.

This clonotype counts as large. The chain joins TRBV6-5 to TRBJ2-5, with 9 bases fitting TRBD1. This CDR3 region has 15 residues. Trimming took 6 bases from V and 4 from J; bases not matched to a gene: 9. CDR1 and CDR2 (germline): MNHEY, SVGAGI. The CDR3 region is CASSSNTGGRETQYF. The DNA for the CDR3 is TGTGCCAGCAGCTCCAACACAGGGGGCCGAGAGACCCAGTACTTC.

This clonotype was counted between two and nine times. This chain uses TRBV24-1 with TRBJ2-2; 9 nucleotides agree with TRBD1. CDR1 KGHDR and CDR2 SFDVKD come from the germline V gene. There are 19 residues in the CDR3. V lost 3 bases, J lost 5 bases, and 15 bases stayed unmatched. The CDR3 DNA is TGTGCCACCAGTGATCTGAATCTACAGGGGGCGAAGGGGACCGGGGAGCTGTTTTTT. It codes for CATSDLNLQGAKGTGELFF.

This clonotype is judged large. The V call is TRBV5-5, the J call TRBJ1-2; a possible D gene is TRBD1 (6 bases). Germline V CDR1 and CDR2: SGHKS, YYEKEE (reference sequence). Trimming cost V 1 base and J 2 bases, with 12 bases left between them. This CDR3 comprises 15 residues. This chain's CDR3 is CASSLRPGENYGYTF. The CDR3 DNA reads TGTGCCAGCAGCTTGAGGCCAGGGGAAAACTATGGCTACACCTTC.

This clonotype was picked up a small number of times. CDR3 bases: TGTGCCAGCAGTTGGGGTGGGACAGGGGGTGAAAAACTGTTTTTT. Translated, it gives CASSWGGTGGEKLFF. This sequence joins TRBV6-6 and TRBJ1-4, with 11 bases identical to TRBD1. CDR1 MNHNY and CDR2 SVGAGI come from the germline V gene (reference sequence). The CDR3 consists of 15 residues. With V trimmed by 4 bases and J by 7 bases, 5 bases remained unmatched.

This clonotype rates as large. Here the CDR3 DNA reads TGTGCCAGCTCAAGGGATGGCACCGGGGAGCTGTTTTTT. This sequence encodes CASSRDGTGELFF. This rearrangement joins TRBV18 to TRBJ2-2; D remains ambiguous. The CDR3 extends over 13 amino acids. Germline V gene data show CDR1 as KGHSH and CDR2 as LQKENI. Trimming removed 5 bases from V and 4 bases from J, with 8 bases in between.

V and J are TRBV29-1 and TRBJ2-2; 7 bases fit TRBD1. Germline V gene data show CDR1 as SQVTM and CDR2 as ANQGSEA. The ends lost 6 bases at V and 0 bases at J; junction bases unmatched: 4. This CDR3 region has 14 residues. The CDR3 loop is CSVSGTANTGELFF. CDR3 DNA: TGCAGCGTCTCAGGGACAGCGAACACCGGGGAGCTGTTTTTT.

This clonotype was detected once. The chain uses TRBV29-1 and TRBJ2-1, with 12 bases matching TRBD1. Germline CDR1 SQVTM, CDR2 ANQGSEA. Trimming cost V 3 bases and J 6 bases; bases outside gene matches: 9. The CDR3 runs to 16 residues. The CDR3, as DNA: TGCAGCGTTGACGGGACAGGGGGCCTAATCTTCAATGAGCAGTTCTTC. Translating it yields CSVDGTGGLIFNEQFF.

In its sample, this clonotype is medium-sized. The chain carries TRBV5-6 and TRBJ2-5; 9 bases fit TRBD1. V was pared by 3 bases and J by 4 bases, with 7 bases of the junction left unmatched. The CDR3 runs 15 residues. Looked up from germline, CDR1 is SGHDT and CDR2 is YYEEEE. CDR3 loop: CASSSGTGFLETQYF. The CDR3 nucleotides are TGTGCCAGCAGCTCCGGGACAGGGTTTTTAGAGACCCAGTACTTC.

This chain connects TRBV5-1 to TRBJ1-1; 7 nucleotides agree with TRBD1. Per the germline V gene, CDR1 is SGHRS and CDR2 is YFSETQ. Losses at the gene ends were 2 bases for V and 3 bases for J; bases not matched to a gene: 1. This CDR3 region has 13 residues. This CDR3 reads CASSFTGDTEAFF. The CDR3 coding sequence is TGCGCCAGCAGCTTTACAGGGGACACTGAAGCTTTCTTT. The complete variable domain, with remaining parts taken from reference TRBV5-1 and TRBJ1-1, reads KAGVTQTPRYLIKTRGQQVTLSCSPISGHRSVSWYQQTPGQGLQFLFEYFSETQRNKGNFPGRFSGRQFSNSRSEMNVSTLELGDSALYLCASSFTGDTEAFFGQGTRLTVV.

This rearrangement joins TRBV6-2 or TRBV6-3 to TRBJ2-7, with 11 bases fitting TRBD2. The germline V gene has CDR1 MNHEY and CDR2 SVGEGT. With 6 bases clipped from V and 2 bases from J, the junction kept 6 bases outside the gene matches. This CDR3 contains 15 residues. The chain's CDR3 is CASSGNSGGAYEQYF. The CDR3, as DNA: TGTGCCAGCAGCGGGAATAGCGGGGGGGCCTACGAGCAGTACTTC.

This clonotype was recorded a few times. The V and J genes are TRBV7-6 and TRBJ1-5; D not certain. The V end was cut by 5 bases, the J end by 3 bases, with 20 bases between. CDR1 SGHVS and CDR2 FNYEAQ come from the germline V gene. The CDR3 sequence is 17 residues long. The CDR3 DNA sequence: TGTGCCAGCAGCCCCTTAGCCCACGGGTTAGACAATCAGCCCCAGCATTTT. Encoded protein: CASSPLAHGLDNQPQHF.